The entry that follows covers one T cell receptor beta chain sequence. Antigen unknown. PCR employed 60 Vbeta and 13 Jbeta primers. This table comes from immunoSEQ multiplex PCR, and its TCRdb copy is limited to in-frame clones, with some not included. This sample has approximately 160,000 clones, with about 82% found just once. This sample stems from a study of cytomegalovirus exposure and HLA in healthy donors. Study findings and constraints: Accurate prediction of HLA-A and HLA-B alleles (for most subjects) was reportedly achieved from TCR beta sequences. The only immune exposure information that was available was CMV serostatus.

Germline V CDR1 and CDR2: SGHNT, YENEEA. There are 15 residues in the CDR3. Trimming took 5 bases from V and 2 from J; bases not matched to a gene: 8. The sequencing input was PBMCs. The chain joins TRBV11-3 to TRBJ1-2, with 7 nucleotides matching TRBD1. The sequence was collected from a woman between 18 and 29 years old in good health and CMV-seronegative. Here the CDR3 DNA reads TGTGCCAGCAGCGCATCCCGGGACAGCAACTATGGCTACACCTTC. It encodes CASSASRDSNYGYTF.